The sequence of this TCR beta chain was determined in a study of graft-versus-host responses after intestinal transplantation. On the study more broadly: Recipients underwent multivisceral, liver-intestinal, or isolated intestinal transplants. Recipients uniformly received anti-thymocyte globulin induction, followed by tacrolimus and steroids for 2 to 4 years.

This table comes from immunoSEQ multiplex PCR, and its TCRdb copy is limited to in-frame clones, with some not included. Of more than 50,000 clones in the sample, 91% were seen once. To note about this clone: Its specificity is unknown.

General study results and limits: Some patients had graft-donor T cell macrochimerism, and their allografts showed high graft-versus-host to host-versus-graft clonal ratios.

The receptor was derived from a human patient who received an intestinal transplant, so some T cells may come from the graft donor. The sequenced sample was PBMCs, obtained roughly 95 weeks after intestinal transplant.

This chain's CDR3 is CASSPRPSGAENIQYF. In nucleotides, the CDR3 is TGTGCCAGCAGCCCACGTCCGAGCGGGGCGGAAAACATTCAGTACTTC. This chain joins TRBV11-2 and TRBJ2-4; TRBD2 aligns across 7 bases. Germline-derived CDR1 and CDR2 are SGHAT and FQNNGV. This CDR3 has 16 amino acids. V shed 5 bases and J 5 bases; nucleotides not matched to a gene: 12.